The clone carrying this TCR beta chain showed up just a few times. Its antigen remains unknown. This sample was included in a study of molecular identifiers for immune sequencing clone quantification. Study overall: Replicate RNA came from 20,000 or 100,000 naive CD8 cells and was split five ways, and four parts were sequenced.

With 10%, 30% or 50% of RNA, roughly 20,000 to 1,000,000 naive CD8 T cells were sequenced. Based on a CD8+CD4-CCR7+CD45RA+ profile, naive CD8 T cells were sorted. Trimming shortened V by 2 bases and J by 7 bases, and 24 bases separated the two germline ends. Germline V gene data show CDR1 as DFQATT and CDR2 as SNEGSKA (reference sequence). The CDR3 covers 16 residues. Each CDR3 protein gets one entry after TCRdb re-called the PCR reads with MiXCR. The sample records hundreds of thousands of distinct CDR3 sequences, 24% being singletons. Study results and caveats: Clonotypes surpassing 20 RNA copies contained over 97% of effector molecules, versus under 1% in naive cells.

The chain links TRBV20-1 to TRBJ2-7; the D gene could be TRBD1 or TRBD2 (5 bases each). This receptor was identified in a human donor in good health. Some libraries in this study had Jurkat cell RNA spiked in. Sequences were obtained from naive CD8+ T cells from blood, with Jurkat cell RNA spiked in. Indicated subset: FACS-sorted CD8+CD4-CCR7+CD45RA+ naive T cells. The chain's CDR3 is CSARPRDQDGVWEQYF. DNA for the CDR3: TGCAGTGCTAGACCCCGGGACCAAGACGGGGTGTGGGAGCAGTACTTC.